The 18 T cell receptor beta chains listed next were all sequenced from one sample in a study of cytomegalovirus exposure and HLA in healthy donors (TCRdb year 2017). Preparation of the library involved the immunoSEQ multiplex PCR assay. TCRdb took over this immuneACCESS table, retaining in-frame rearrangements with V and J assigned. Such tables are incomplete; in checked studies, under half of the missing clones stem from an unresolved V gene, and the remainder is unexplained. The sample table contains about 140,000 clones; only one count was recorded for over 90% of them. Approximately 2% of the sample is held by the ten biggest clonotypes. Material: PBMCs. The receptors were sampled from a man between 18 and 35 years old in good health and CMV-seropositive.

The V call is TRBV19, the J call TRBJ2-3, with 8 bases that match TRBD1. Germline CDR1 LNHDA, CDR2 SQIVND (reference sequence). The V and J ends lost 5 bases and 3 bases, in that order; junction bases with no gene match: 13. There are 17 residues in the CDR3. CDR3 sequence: CASSPLGDRGGTDTQYF. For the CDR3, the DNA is TGTGCCAGTAGTCCCCTCGGTGACAGGGGTGGTACAGATACGCAGTATTTT. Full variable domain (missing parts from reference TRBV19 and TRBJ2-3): DGGITQSPKYLFRKEGQNVTLSCEQNLNHDAMYWYRQDPGQGLRLIYYSQIVNDFQKGDIAEGYSVSREKKESFPLTVTSAQKNPTAFYLCASSPLGDRGGTDTQYFGPGTRLTVL.

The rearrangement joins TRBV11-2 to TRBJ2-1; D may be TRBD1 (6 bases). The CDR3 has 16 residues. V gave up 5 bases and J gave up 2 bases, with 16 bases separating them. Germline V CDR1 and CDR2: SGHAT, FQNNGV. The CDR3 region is CASSPIHRVPYNEQFF. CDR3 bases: TGTGCCAGCAGCCCAATACACAGGGTCCCCTACAATGAGCAGTTCTTC.

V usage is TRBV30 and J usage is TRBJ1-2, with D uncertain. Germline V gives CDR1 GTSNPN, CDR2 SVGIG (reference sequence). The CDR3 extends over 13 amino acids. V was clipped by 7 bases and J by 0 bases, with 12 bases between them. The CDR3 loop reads CASWASTNYGYTF. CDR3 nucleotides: TGTGCCTCCTGGGCGTCGACTAACTATGGCTACACCTTC. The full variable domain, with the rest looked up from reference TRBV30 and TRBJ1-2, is SQTIHQWPATLVQPVGSPLSLECTVEGTSNPNLYWYRQAAGRGLQLLFYSVGIGQISSEVPQNLSASRPQDRQFILSSKKLLLSDSGFYLCASWASTNYGYTFGSGTRLTVV.

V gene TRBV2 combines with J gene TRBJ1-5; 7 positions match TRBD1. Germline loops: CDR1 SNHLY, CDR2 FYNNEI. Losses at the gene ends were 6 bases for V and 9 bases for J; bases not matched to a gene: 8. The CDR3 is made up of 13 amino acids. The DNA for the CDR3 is TGTGCCAGCAGAAGACAGGGCGGTCGGCCCCAGCATTTT. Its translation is CASRRQGGRPQHF.

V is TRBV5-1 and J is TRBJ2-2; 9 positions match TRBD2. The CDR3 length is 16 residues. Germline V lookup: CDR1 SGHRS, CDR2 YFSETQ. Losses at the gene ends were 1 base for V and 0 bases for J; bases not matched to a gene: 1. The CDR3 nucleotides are TGCGCCAGCAGCTTGTGGACTAGCGCGAACACCGGGGAGCTGTTTTTT. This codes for CASSLWTSANTGELFF.

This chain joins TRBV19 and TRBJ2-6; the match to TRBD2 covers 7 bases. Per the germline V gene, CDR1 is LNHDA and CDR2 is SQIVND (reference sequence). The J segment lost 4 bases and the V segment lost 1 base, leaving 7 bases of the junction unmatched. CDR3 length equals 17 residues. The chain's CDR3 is CASSIVTGGGGANVLTF. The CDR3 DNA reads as TGTGCCAGTAGTATAGTTACGGGAGGTGGAGGGGCCAACGTCCTGACTTTC.

The CDR3 loop reads CASSSYSGRYEQYF. CDR3 DNA sequence: TGTGCCAGCAGCTCCTATAGCGGGAGGTACGAGCAGTACTTC. V and J are TRBV7-2 and TRBJ2-7; TRBD2 matches at 10 bases. The V and J ends lost 4 bases and 4 bases, in that order; junction bases with no gene match: 4. CDR3 length: 14 residues. Per germline, CDR1 SGHTA and CDR2 FQGNSA. Complete variable domain (other parts from reference TRBV7-2 and TRBJ2-7): GAGVSQSPSNKVTEKGKDVELRCDPISGHTALYWYRQSLGQGLEFLIYFQGNSAPDKSGLPSDRFSAERTGGSVSTLTIQRTQQEDSAVYLCASSSYSGRYEQYFGPGTRLTVT.

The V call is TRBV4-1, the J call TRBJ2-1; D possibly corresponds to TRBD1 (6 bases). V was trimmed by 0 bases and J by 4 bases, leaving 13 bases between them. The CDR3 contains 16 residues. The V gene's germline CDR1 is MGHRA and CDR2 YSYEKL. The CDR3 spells CASSQDGQRTYNEQFF. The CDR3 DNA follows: TGCGCCAGCAGCCAAGACGGACAGCGAACTTACAATGAGCAGTTCTTC.

In DNA, the CDR3 is TGCGCCAGCAGCTTGTGGGGACAGGGCTCTGAAGCTTTCTTT. It encodes CASSLWGQGSEAFF. The J gene is TRBJ1-1, the V gene TRBV5-1, with TRBD1 matching over 9 bases. The CDR3 contains 14 residues. CDR1 is SGHRS, CDR2 YFSETQ, per germline. J lost 6 bases, V lost 1 base, and 4 bases had no gene match.

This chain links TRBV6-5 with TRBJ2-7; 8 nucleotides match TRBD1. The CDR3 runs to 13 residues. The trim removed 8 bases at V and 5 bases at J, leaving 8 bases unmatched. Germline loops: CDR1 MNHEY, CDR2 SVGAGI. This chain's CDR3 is CASSQGAVDEQYF. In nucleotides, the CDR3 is TGTGCCAGCTCCCAGGGGGCGGTCGACGAGCAGTACTTC.

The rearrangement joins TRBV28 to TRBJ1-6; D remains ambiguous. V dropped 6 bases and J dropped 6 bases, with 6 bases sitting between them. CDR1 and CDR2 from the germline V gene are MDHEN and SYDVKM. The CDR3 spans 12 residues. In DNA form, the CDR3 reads TGTGCCAGCAGCCTGTCTAATTCACCCCTCCACTTT. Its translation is CASSLSNSPLHF.

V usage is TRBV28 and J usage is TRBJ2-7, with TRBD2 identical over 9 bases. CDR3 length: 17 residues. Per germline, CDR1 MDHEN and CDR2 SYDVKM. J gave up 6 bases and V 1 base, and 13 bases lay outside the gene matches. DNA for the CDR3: TGTGCCAGCAGTTTATTAGCGGGAGAAGCCCCGGCCCTCGAGCAGTACTTC. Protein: CASSLLAGEAPALEQYF.

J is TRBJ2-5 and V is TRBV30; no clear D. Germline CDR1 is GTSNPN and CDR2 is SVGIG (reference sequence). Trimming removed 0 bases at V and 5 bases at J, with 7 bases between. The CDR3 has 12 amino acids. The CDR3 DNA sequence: TGTGCCTGGAGTGTAACGGGTGAGACCCAGTACTTC. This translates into CAWSVTGETQYF.

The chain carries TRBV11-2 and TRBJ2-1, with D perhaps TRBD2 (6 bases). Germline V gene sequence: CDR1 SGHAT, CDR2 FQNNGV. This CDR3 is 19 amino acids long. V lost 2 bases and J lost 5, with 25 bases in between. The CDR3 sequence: CASSLILATGRSPDNEQFF. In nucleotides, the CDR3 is TGTGCCAGCAGCTTAATCCTCGCGACGGGGAGGAGCCCAGACAATGAGCAGTTCTTC. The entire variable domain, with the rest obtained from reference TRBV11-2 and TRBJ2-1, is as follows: EAGVAQSPRYKIIEKRQSVAFWCNPISGHATLYWYQQILGQGPKLLIQFQNNGVVDDSQLPKDRFSAERLKGVDSTLKIQPAKLEDSAVYLCASSLILATGRSPDNEQFFGPGTRLTVL.

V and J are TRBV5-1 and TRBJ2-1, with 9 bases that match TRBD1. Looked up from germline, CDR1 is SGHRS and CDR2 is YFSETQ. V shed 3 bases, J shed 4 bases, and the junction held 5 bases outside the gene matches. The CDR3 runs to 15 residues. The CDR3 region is CASSSGTGQYNEQFF. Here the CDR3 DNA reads TGCGCCAGCAGCTCCGGGACAGGGCAATACAATGAGCAGTTCTTC.

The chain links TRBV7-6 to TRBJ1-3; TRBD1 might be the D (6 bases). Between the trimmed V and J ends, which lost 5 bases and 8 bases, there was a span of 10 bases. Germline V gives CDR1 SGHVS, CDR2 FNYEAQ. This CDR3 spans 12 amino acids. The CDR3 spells CASSPRGHTIYF. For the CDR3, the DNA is TGTGCCAGCAGCCCGCGGGGGCACACCATATATTTT.

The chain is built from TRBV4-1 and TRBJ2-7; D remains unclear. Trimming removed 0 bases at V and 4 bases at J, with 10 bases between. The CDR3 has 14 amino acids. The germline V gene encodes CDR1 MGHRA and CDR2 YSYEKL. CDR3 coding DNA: TGCGCCAGCAGCCAAGATGGGCAGTTTTACGAGCAGTACTTC. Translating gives CASSQDGQFYEQYF.

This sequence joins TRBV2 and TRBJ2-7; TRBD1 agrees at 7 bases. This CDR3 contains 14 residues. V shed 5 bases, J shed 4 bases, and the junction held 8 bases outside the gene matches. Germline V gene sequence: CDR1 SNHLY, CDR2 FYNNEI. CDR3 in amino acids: CASSYRGREYEQYF. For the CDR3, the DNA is TGTGCCAGCAGTTACAGGGGACGAGAGTACGAGCAGTACTTC.